Below are 9 T cell receptor beta chains sequenced from a single sample in a study of T cells in Graves' hyperthyroidism and ophthalmopathy. TCR beta CDR3 sequences were amplified from RNA transcripts. In the first-round RT-PCR of the TCR CDR3, the HTBI primer set was used. TCRdb processed the multiplex PCR reads anew with MiXCR; each CDR3 protein has one entry. The sample consists of about 610,000 distinct CDR3 sequences, over 12% of them appearing once. Sequenced sample: blood. The receptors originated from a woman aged 40 to 55 with Graves' ophthalmopathy.

V is TRBV28 and J is TRBJ1-5, with unresolved D. The CDR3 loop spans 12 amino acids. Germline V gene sequence: CDR1 MDHEN, CDR2 SYDVKM. The V end lost 4 bases, the J end lost 7 bases, and 8 bases lay between the germline ends. The CDR3 coding sequence is TGTGCCAGCAGTTACCCCGGACAGCCCCAGCATTTT. Translating it yields CASSYPGQPQHF.

This clonotype has more than one count but fewer than ten. The V and J genes are TRBV24-1 and TRBJ2-5; 7 bases are shared with TRBD1. CDR1 KGHDR and CDR2 SFDVKD come from the germline V gene. The CDR3 extends over 12 amino acids. In DNA form, the CDR3 reads TGTGCGGCAGGGGGATTTGGAGAGACCCAGTACTTC. Translating it yields CAAGGFGETQYF.

This chain links TRBV6-1 with TRBJ1-1; no firm D call. The CDR3 sequence is 12 residues long. The germline CDR1 and CDR2 sequences are MNHNS and SASEGT. V gave up 2 bases and J gave up 10 bases, with 11 bases separating them. CDR3 sequence (DNA): TGTGCCAGCAGTGAAACAACCCCCCTAGCTTTCTTT. It translates to CASSETTPLAFF.

The rearrangement joins TRBV28 to TRBJ2-7; the D is unclear. Per germline, CDR1 MDHEN and CDR2 SYDVKM. The CDR3 sequence is 13 residues long. The germline V and J ends were trimmed by 4 bases and 4 bases, with 11 bases remaining between them. The CDR3 protein is CASSSSKGYEQYF. CDR3 nucleotide sequence: TGTGCCAGCAGTTCCAGTAAAGGATACGAGCAGTACTTC.

This clonotype was picked up one time. This chain uses TRBV24-1 with TRBJ2-5; D tentatively fits TRBD1 or TRBD2 (6 bases each). CDR3 length equals 14 residues. The ends were cut back, 4 bases at V and 6 bases at J, with 14 bases in the middle. Germline V gene lookup returns CDR1 KGHDR and CDR2 SFDVKD. The CDR3 is CATSDPRGAKTQYF. The CDR3 DNA sequence: TGTGCCACCAGTGACCCGAGGGGGGCGAAGACCCAGTACTTC.

This clonotype was counted ten times or more. An end of the junction differs from the germline gene, which may be a read error. The rearrangement links TRBV4-1 to TRBJ2-5; TRBD2 matches at 7 bases. This CDR3 is built from 14 residues. Germline V gene data show CDR1 as MGHRA and CDR2 as YSYEKL. The CDR3 region is CASSQTTSQEAQYF. The DNA for the CDR3 is TGCGCCAGCAGCCAGACGACTAGCCAAGAGGCCCAGTACTTC.

This clonotype was counted ten times or more. V and J are TRBV12-3 or TRBV12-4 and TRBJ2-7; no clear D gene. Between the trimmed V and J ends, which lost 8 bases and 0 bases, there was a span of 11 bases. The CDR3 totals 13 residues. The CDR3 region has the DNA TGTGCCAGCGGGCTCCAGAGCTCCTACGAGCAGTACTTC. Protein: CASGLQSSYEQYF.

This clonotype was seen only a few times. CDR3 sequence reads: CSVQQSNYGYTF. In DNA, the CDR3 is TGCAGCGTTCAACAAAGTAACTATGGCTACACCTTC. The V gene is TRBV29-1, the J gene TRBJ1-2; D is uncertain. V was cut by 5 bases and J by 1 base, with 8 bases left in between. This CDR3 is built from 12 residues. Germline V lookup: CDR1 SQVTM, CDR2 ANQGSEA.

This clonotype was detected ten times or more. CDR3 protein: CASIPGASTGELFF. CDR3 in DNA: TGTGCCAGTATTCCGGGAGCGAGCACCGGGGAGCTGTTTTTT. The genes are TRBV19 and TRBJ2-2; maybe TRBD2 (6 bases). In germline, CDR1 is LNHDA, CDR2 SQIVND (reference sequence). The CDR3 extends over 14 amino acids. Between the trimmed V and J ends, which lost 7 bases and 4 bases, there was a span of 13 bases.